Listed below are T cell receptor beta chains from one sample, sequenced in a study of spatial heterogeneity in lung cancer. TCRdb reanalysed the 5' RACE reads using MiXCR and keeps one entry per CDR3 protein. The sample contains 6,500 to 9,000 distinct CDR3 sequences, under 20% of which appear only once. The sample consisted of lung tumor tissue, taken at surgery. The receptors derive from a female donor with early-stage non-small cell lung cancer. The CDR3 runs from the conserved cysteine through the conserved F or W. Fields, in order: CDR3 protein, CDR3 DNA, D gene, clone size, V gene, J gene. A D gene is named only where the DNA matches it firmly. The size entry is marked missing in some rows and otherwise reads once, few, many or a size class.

cdr3_aa: CASSQGLRPSNEKLFF; cdr3_nt: TGCGCCAGCAGTCAGGGACTACGGCCCTCTAATGAAAAACTGTTTTTT; d_call: .; clone_size: .; v_call: TRBV23-1; j_call: TRBJ1-4
cdr3_aa: CASSYSEAWEQFF; cdr3_nt: TGTGCCAGCAGTTACTCGGAGGCTTGGGAGCAGTTCTTC; d_call: .; clone_size: .; v_call: TRBV6-2/TRBV6-3; j_call: TRBJ2-1
cdr3_aa: CASNPERDRGQSPLHF; cdr3_nt: TGTGCCAGCAACCCCGAACGGGACAGGGGGCAATCACCCCTCCACTTT; d_call: TRBD1; clone_size: medium-sized; v_call: TRBV6-6; j_call: TRBJ1-6
cdr3_aa: CASSLDLQQTQYF; cdr3_nt: TGTGCCAGCAGCTTAGATCTACAGCAGACCCAGTACTTC; d_call: .; clone_size: .; v_call: TRBV11-3; j_call: TRBJ2-5
cdr3_aa: CATSAAGQGENIQYF; cdr3_nt: TGTGCCACCAGTGCCGCGGGACAGGGGGAAAACATTCAGTACTTC; d_call: TRBD1; clone_size: .; v_call: TRBV24-1; j_call: TRBJ2-4
cdr3_aa: CASSKRGTSGSSEQFF; cdr3_nt: TGTGCCAGCAGCAAGAGGGGGACTAGCGGTTCATCTGAGCAGTTCTTC; d_call: TRBD2; clone_size: .; v_call: TRBV4-2; j_call: TRBJ2-1
cdr3_aa: CASSFQETQYF; cdr3_nt: TGTGCCAGCAGCTTCCAAGAGACCCAGTACTTC; d_call: .; clone_size: few; v_call: TRBV7-9; j_call: TRBJ2-5
cdr3_aa: CATRGQTNEKLFF; cdr3_nt: TGTGCCACCCGAGGACAGACTAATGAAAAACTGTTTTTT; d_call: .; clone_size: medium-sized; v_call: TRBV5-5; j_call: TRBJ1-4
cdr3_aa: CASSFLSGEQFF; cdr3_nt: TGTGCCAGCAGTTTTTTATCCGGTGAGCAGTTCTTC; d_call: .; clone_size: medium-sized; v_call: TRBV12-3/TRBV12-4; j_call: TRBJ2-1
cdr3_aa: CASSAQETESPLHF; cdr3_nt: TGTGCCAGCAGTGCACAGGAGACAGAGTCACCCCTCCACTTT; d_call: .; clone_size: .; v_call: TRBV2; j_call: TRBJ1-6
cdr3_aa: CASSPRQGLRTEAFF; cdr3_nt: TGTGCCAGCAGTCCGCGACAGGGCCTGAGGACTGAAGCTTTCTTT; d_call: TRBD1; clone_size: medium-sized; v_call: TRBV28; j_call: TRBJ1-1
cdr3_aa: CASSLGAFGELFF; cdr3_nt: TGTGCCAGCAGCTTAGGGGCGTTCGGGGAGCTGTTTTTT; d_call: .; clone_size: .; v_call: TRBV7-3; j_call: TRBJ2-2
cdr3_aa: CASSPLRGQGAGGYTF; cdr3_nt: TGTGCCAGCAGTCCCCTTCGAGGACAGGGGGCCGGGGGCTACACCTTC; d_call: TRBD1; clone_size: .; v_call: TRBV27; j_call: TRBJ1-2
cdr3_aa: CASSLPYPGGNIQYF; cdr3_nt: TGCGCCAGCAGCTTGCCCTACCCGGGAGGAAACATTCAGTACTTC; d_call: TRBD2; clone_size: few; v_call: TRBV5-1; j_call: TRBJ2-4
cdr3_aa: CASSPYPMNTEAFF; cdr3_nt: TGTGCCAGCTCACCATACCCCATGAACACTGAAGCTTTCTTT; d_call: .; clone_size: .; v_call: TRBV18; j_call: TRBJ1-1
cdr3_aa: CAITRGEMNTEAFF; cdr3_nt: TGTGCCATCACACGAGGGGAGATGAACACTGAAGCTTTCTTT; d_call: .; clone_size: .; v_call: TRBV10-3; j_call: TRBJ1-1
cdr3_aa: CSANWRWWGRKTQYF; cdr3_nt: TGCAGTGCTAACTGGCGATGGTGGGGGCGGAAGACCCAGTACTTC; d_call: .; clone_size: .; v_call: TRBV20-1; j_call: TRBJ2-5